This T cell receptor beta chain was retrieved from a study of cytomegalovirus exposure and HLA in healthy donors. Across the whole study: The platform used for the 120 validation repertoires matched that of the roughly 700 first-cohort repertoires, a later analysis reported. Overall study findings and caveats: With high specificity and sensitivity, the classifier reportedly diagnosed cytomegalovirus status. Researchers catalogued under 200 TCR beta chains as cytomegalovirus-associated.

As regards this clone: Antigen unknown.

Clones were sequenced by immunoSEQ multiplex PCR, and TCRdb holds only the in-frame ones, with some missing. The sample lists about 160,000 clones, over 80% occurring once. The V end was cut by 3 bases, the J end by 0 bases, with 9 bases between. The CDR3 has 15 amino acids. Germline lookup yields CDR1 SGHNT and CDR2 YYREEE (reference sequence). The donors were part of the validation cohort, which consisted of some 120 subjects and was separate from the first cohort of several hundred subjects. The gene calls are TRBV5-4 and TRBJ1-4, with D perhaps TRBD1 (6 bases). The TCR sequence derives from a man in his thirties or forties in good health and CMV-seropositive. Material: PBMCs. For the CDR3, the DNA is TGTGCCAGCAGCTCCCCAGGGGCAACTAATGAAAAACTGTTTTTT. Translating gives CASSSPGATNEKLFF.